Listed here are 25 T cell receptor beta chains from one sample, sequenced in a study of cytomegalovirus exposure and HLA in healthy donors. 60 Vbeta and 13 Jbeta primers were used in PCR. The assay was immunoSEQ multiplex PCR, and TCRdb's table has in-frame clones only and misses some. The sample shows approximately 140,000 clones, around two thirds of them seen only once. The sequencing sample was made of PBMCs. The receptors were sampled from a male donor in good health and CMV-seronegative.

This chain uses TRBV5-4 with TRBJ2-5; D possibly corresponds to TRBD2 (6 bases). The germline V and J ends were trimmed by 2 bases and 3 bases, with 11 bases remaining between them. From germline, CDR1 is SGHNT and CDR2 YYREEE (reference sequence). The CDR3 runs 14 residues. This CDR3 reads CASSFFGGEETQYF. The CDR3 nucleotides are TGTGCCAGCAGCTTCTTCGGGGGAGAAGAGACCCAGTACTTC. Variable domain in full (rest from reference TRBV5-4 and TRBJ2-5): ETGVTQSPTHLIKTRGQQVTLRCSSQSGHNTVSWYQQALGQGPQFIFQYYREEENGRGNFPPRFSGLQFPNYSSELNVNALELDDSALYLCASSFFGGEETQYFGPGTRLLVL.

The V gene is TRBV4-1, the J gene TRBJ2-1; D is perhaps TRBD2 (6 bases). The V gene's germline CDR1 is MGHRA and CDR2 YSYEKL. CDR3 length equals 13 residues. The germline V and J ends were trimmed by 4 bases and 6 bases, with 10 bases remaining between them. The CDR3 spells CASSRPGLNEQFF. The CDR3 DNA sequence: TGCGCCAGCAGCCGACCGGGACTCAATGAGCAGTTCTTC.

The chain combines TRBV19 with TRBJ2-7; D perhaps matches TRBD1 (6 bases). V was cut by 5 bases and J by 0 bases, with 11 bases left in between. The V gene's germline CDR1 is LNHDA and CDR2 SQIVND (reference sequence). CDR3 length equals 14 residues. CDR3 coding DNA: TGTGCCAGTAGTCCGCGGACAGACTCCTACGAGCAGTACTTC. It codes for CASSPRTDSYEQYF. Full variable domain (rest looked up from reference TRBV19 and TRBJ2-7): DGGITQSPKYLFRKEGQNVTLSCEQNLNHDAMYWYRQDPGQGLRLIYYSQIVNDFQKGDIAEGYSVSREKKESFPLTVTSAQKNPTAFYLCASSPRTDSYEQYFGPGTRLTVT.

This chain connects TRBV2 to TRBJ1-2; tentative D call: TRBD1 (6 bases). Germline loops: CDR1 SNHLY, CDR2 FYNNEI. V was cut by 10 bases and J by 7 bases, with 16 bases left in between. The CDR3 runs 12 residues. CDR3 region: CAILDRSSGYTF. The CDR3 DNA reads as TGTGCCATCCTTGACAGGAGCAGTGGCTACACCTTC.

V and J are TRBV5-4 and TRBJ1-2; weak D call: TRBD1 (6 bases). CDR1 and CDR2 from the germline V gene are SGHNT and YYREEE (reference sequence). Between the trimmed V and J ends, which lost 6 bases and 0 bases, there was a span of 12 bases. This CDR3 contains 14 residues. CDR3 DNA sequence: TGTGCCAGCAACAGGGTCCAAGCTAACTATGGCTACACCTTC. Protein: CASNRVQANYGYTF.

This rearrangement joins TRBV7-2 to TRBJ1-5; D gene unclear. V was cut by 1 base and J by 4 bases, with 5 bases left in between. The CDR3 totals 13 residues. The V gene's germline CDR1 is SGHTA and CDR2 FQGNSA. In DNA form, the CDR3 reads TGTGCCAGCAGCTTAGTCAGGAATCAGCCCCAGCATTTT. Translating it yields CASSLVRNQPQHF.

V usage is TRBV14 and J usage is TRBJ2-7, with TRBD1 matching 7 bases. Germline V CDR1 and CDR2: SGHDN, FVKESK. The J segment lost 0 bases and the V segment lost 4 bases, leaving 9 bases of the junction unmatched. The CDR3 contains 16 residues. The CDR3 bases are TGTGCCAGCAGCCCATGGACAGGACGGAGCTCCTACGAGCAGTACTTC. Protein sequence: CASSPWTGRSSYEQYF. The whole variable domain, filled in from reference TRBV14 and TRBJ2-7, reads EAGVTQFPSHSVIEKGQTVTLRCDPISGHDNLYWYRRVMGKEIKFLLHFVKESKQDESGMPNNRFLAERTGGTYSTLKVQPAELEDSGVYFCASSPWTGRSSYEQYFGPGTRLTVT.

The CDR3 here is CASSFHRGYEWTYEQYF. CDR3 sequence (DNA): TGTGCCAGCAGTTTCCACAGGGGATATGAATGGACCTACGAGCAGTACTTC. This chain links TRBV28 with TRBJ2-7, with 7 bases identical to TRBD1. Germline values: CDR1 MDHEN, CDR2 SYDVKM. This CDR3 contains 17 residues. Trimming at V came to 3 bases and at J to 2 bases, leaving 13 bases not matched to a gene.

The genes are TRBV27 and TRBJ2-7, with D possibly TRBD2 on 6 matching bases. Germline V gene sequence: CDR1 MNHEY, CDR2 SMNVEV (reference sequence). This CDR3 has 15 amino acids. V shed 8 bases and J shed 2 bases, with 19 bases lying between them. In nucleotides, the CDR3 is TGTGCCAGCCGTCCCGGGCGGGAAGAGCCCTACGAGCAGTACTTC. As protein: CASRPGREEPYEQYF.

The chain joins TRBV6-1 to TRBJ2-7; D gene uncertain. The CDR3 has 15 amino acids. The germline V and J ends were trimmed by 8 bases and 7 bases, with 24 bases remaining between them. The germline V gene has CDR1 MNHNS and CDR2 SASEGT. The DNA of the CDR3 is TGTGCCAGCCTAAAGAACCGCGACACCTCGACAGAGCAGTACTTC. Amino acids: CASLKNRDTSTEQYF.

The gene calls are TRBV28 and TRBJ2-7, with D hard to call. Germline values: CDR1 MDHEN, CDR2 SYDVKM. This CDR3 has 14 amino acids. The V end was cut by 7 bases, the J end by 2 bases, with 15 bases between. The CDR3 region has the DNA TGTGCCAGCATATTGTCAGGCTTTCCCTACGAGCAGTACTTC. As protein: CASILSGFPYEQYF.

The V gene is TRBV5-6, the J gene TRBJ2-7; TRBD2 matches 7 bases. Trimming took 0 bases from V and 1 from J; bases not matched to a gene: 4. This CDR3 is 15 amino acids long. Germline V gives CDR1 SGHDT, CDR2 YYEEEE. The CDR3 is CASSLAWTSSYEQYF. CDR3 bases: TGTGCCAGCAGCTTGGCCTGGACTAGTTCCTACGAGCAGTACTTC.

The chain recombines TRBV5-1 with TRBJ2-7; 9 bases are shared with TRBD1. Trimming took 2 bases from V and 3 from J; bases not matched to a gene: 9. Germline CDR1 SGHRS, CDR2 YFSETQ. The CDR3 is made up of 16 amino acids. The CDR3, as DNA: TGCGCCAGCAGCTTTGGGGCGACAGGGGGGTTCTACGAGCAGTACTTC. Translating gives CASSFGATGGFYEQYF.

In DNA, the CDR3 is TGTGCCAGCAGCTCCGGGGGGCGTGCATACAATGAGCAGTTCTTC. Translated, it gives CASSSGGRAYNEQFF. J is TRBJ2-1 and V is TRBV7-2; the D gene is possibly TRBD2 (7 bases). The CDR3 is 15 residues long. Germline V gene data show CDR1 as SGHTA and CDR2 as FQGNSA. Trimming took off 4 bases at V and 4 bases at J, with 14 bases between the two ends.

This clone was recorded a few times. This chain connects TRBV5-6 to TRBJ1-6, with D possibly being TRBD1 (6 bases). CDR3 length: 16 residues. The germline CDR1 and CDR2 sequences are SGHDT and YYEEEE. Trimming pared 0 bases from V and 7 bases from J, leaving 14 bases between. CDR3 in amino acids: CASSLAGGARNSPLHF. The CDR3 DNA reads TGTGCCAGCAGCTTGGCCGGGGGGGCGCGGAATTCACCCCTCCACTTT.

The CDR3 is CASSQGQGRDEQFF. Written as DNA, the CDR3 is TGCGCCAGCAGCCAGGGACAGGGGAGAGATGAGCAGTTCTTC. The chain uses TRBV4-1 and TRBJ2-1, with 10 bases identical to TRBD1. The CDR3 runs 14 residues. The germline V gene encodes CDR1 MGHRA and CDR2 YSYEKL. Trimming removed 3 bases from V and 8 bases from J; junction bases left unmatched: 4.

This clone counts as medium-sized. The chain joins TRBV7-9 to TRBJ2-5; 7 bases line up with TRBD1. Per the germline V gene, CDR1 is SEHNR and CDR2 is FQNEAQ (reference sequence). The CDR3 covers 15 residues. With V trimmed by 4 bases and J by 4 bases, 9 bases remained unmatched. As DNA, the CDR3 is TGTGCCAGCAGCTACACCCTTAACAGGGGAGAGACCCAGTACTTC. Translated, it gives CASSYTLNRGETQYF. The full variable domain, with the rest looked up from reference TRBV7-9 and TRBJ2-5, is DTGVSQNPRHKITKRGQNVTFRCDPISEHNRLYWYRQTLGQGPEFLTYFQNEAQLEKSRLLSDRFSAERPKGSFSTLEIQRTEQGDSAMYLCASSYTLNRGETQYFGPGTRLLVL.

This clone has just a few counts. The rearrangement joins TRBV7-2 to TRBJ2-7; 9 bases align to TRBD1. Unmatched junction bases numbered 17, after V lost 5 bases and J lost 3 bases. CDR3 size: 18 residues. CDR1 is SGHTA, CDR2 FQGNSA, per germline. Here the CDR3 reads CASSTRVPGQGLGYEQYF. The CDR3 DNA is TGTGCCAGCAGCACTCGAGTCCCGGGACAGGGTCTTGGCTACGAGCAGTACTTC.

This clone showed up just a few times. This chain uses TRBV18 with TRBJ2-3; D possibly corresponds to TRBD2 (5 bases). The CDR3 has 14 residues. Per germline, CDR1 KGHSH and CDR2 LQKENI. Trimming shortened V by 6 bases and J by 2 bases, and 12 bases separated the two germline ends. In nucleotides, the CDR3 is TGTGCCAGCTCGCGAAGCGGACTCACAGATACGCAGTATTTT. Its translation: CASSRSGLTDTQYF.

This clone was found a few times. The V call is TRBV5-1, the J call TRBJ1-2; the D gene is possibly TRBD1 (6 bases). The CDR3 runs to 15 residues. CDR1 and CDR2 from the germline V gene are SGHRS and YFSETQ. V was clipped by 3 bases and J by 6 bases, with 18 bases between them. The CDR3 nucleotides read TGCGCCAGCAGCTCCCCTAGGGGGAAGGGAGATGGCTACACCTTC. Encoded protein: CASSSPRGKGDGYTF.

The chain couples TRBV5-8 to TRBJ1-2; maybe TRBD1 (6 bases). The V end lost 4 bases, the J end lost 4 bases, and 14 bases lay between the germline ends. CDR1 is SGHTS, CDR2 YDEGEE, per germline. The CDR3 sequence is 14 residues long. In DNA form, the CDR3 reads TGTGCCAGCAGCATCGGGGGGGCGGTCTATGGCTACACCTTC. It is translated as CASSIGGAVYGYTF.

V is TRBV19 and J is TRBJ2-3; D is ambiguous. This CDR3 spans 13 amino acids. Germline V CDR1 and CDR2: LNHDA, SQIVND (reference sequence). Trimming pared 8 bases from V and 1 base from J, leaving 10 bases between. This CDR3 is CASVGSGTDTQYF. In nucleotides, the CDR3 is TGTGCCAGTGTTGGCTCCGGCACAGATACGCAGTATTTT.

The genes are TRBV28 and TRBJ1-5; the match to TRBD1 covers 10 bases. V was clipped by 5 bases and J by 7 bases; unmatched bases: 11. In germline, CDR1 is MDHEN, CDR2 SYDVKM. This CDR3 has 16 residues. The CDR3: CASSAPGQGTGQPQHF. CDR3 in DNA: TGTGCCAGCAGTGCCCCGGGACAGGGGACAGGGCAGCCCCAGCATTTT.

This rearrangement joins TRBV27 to TRBJ2-5; 9 bases are a match to TRBD1. CDR1 is MNHEY, CDR2 SMNVEV, per germline (reference sequence). V dropped 6 bases and J dropped 4; count of bases not matched to a gene: 9. This CDR3 spans 15 amino acids. CDR3 amino acids: CASSLLDRGGETQYF. CDR3 in DNA: TGTGCCAGCAGCCTCCTCGACAGGGGGGGAGAGACCCAGTACTTC.

There are a few counts of this clone. The chain is built from TRBV7-9 and TRBJ2-1; 10 bases fit TRBD1. There are 16 residues in the CDR3. V shed 7 bases, J shed 4 bases, and the junction held 10 bases outside the gene matches. The V gene's germline CDR1 is SEHNR and CDR2 FQNEAQ (reference sequence). CDR3 bases: TGTGCCAGCAACCCTCCCGACAGGGGGCTTTACAATGAGCAGTTCTTC. Protein product: CASNPPDRGLYNEQFF.